Listed here is a single T cell receptor beta chain. This table comes from immunoSEQ multiplex PCR, and its TCRdb copy is limited to in-frame clones, with some not included. The data contain 14,000 to 15,000 clones, roughly 87% of them singletons. These data are taken from a study of T cells in tumors after PD-1 blockade. About the research overall: Patients had no prior checkpoint blockade, systemic immunosuppressants, or anti-cancer therapy within 4 weeks. Each patient got pembrolizumab 200 mg every 3 weeks or cemiplimab 350 mg every 2 weeks. Some patients also took daily vismodegib 150 mg during anti-PD-1 treatment. Peripheral blood samples averaged around 38,000 unique clonotypes and over 95,000 templates.

The receptor was derived from a human donor with basal cell carcinoma. The source material was PBMCs, sampled after anti-PD-1 treatment.

The CDR3 loop reads CASSLGQGIPYEQYF. In nucleotides, the CDR3 is TGTGCCAGCAGCCTCGGACAGGGGATTCCCTACGAGCAGTACTTC. V and J are TRBV9 and TRBJ2-7; TRBD1 matches 9 bases. Germline values: CDR1 SGDLS, CDR2 YYNGEE. V dropped 4 bases and J dropped 2; count of bases not matched to a gene: 7. The CDR3 runs 15 residues.